One and the same sample provided the 3 T cell receptor beta chains below, sequenced in a study of response to subunit inactivated influenza vaccine. TCRdb fed the RT-PCR reads into MiXCR, producing one record per CDR3 protein. This sample yields 450,000 to 500,000 distinct CDR3 sequences, of which over 9.5% are seen a single time; approximately 12% belongs to the top ten. This sample comprised PBMCs from blood, obtained 35 to 45 days after vaccination. These receptors were taken from a man between 50 and 59 years old who received an inactivated influenza vaccine.

This chain uses TRBV18 with TRBJ2-5; the match to TRBD1 covers 7 bases. Germline V CDR1 and CDR2: KGHSH, LQKENI. Trimming removed 3 bases from V and 4 bases from J; junction bases left unmatched: 5. The CDR3 is 14 residues long. Written as DNA, the CDR3 is TGTGCCAGCTCACCTGGGACAGTACCAGAGACCCAGTACTTC. Translating it yields CASSPGTVPETQYF.

There are a few counts of this clonotype. The chain recombines TRBV4-2 with TRBJ2-1; a weak D match, TRBD1 (6 bases). The V gene lost 5 bases and the J gene lost 4 bases, with 15 bases spanning the gap. The CDR3 has 15 residues. CDR1 is LGHNA, CDR2 YNFKEQ, per germline. The DNA of the CDR3 is TGTGCCAGCAGCGGGAAGGACAGACCATACAATGAGCAGTTCTTC. Translated, it gives CASSGKDRPYNEQFF.

This clonotype was seen more than once but under ten times. This chain uses TRBV3-1 with TRBJ2-5, with TRBD1 matching over 8 bases. The V gene's germline CDR1 is LGHDT and CDR2 YNNKEL (reference sequence). The CDR3 has 15 residues. The trim removed 0 bases at V and 4 bases at J, leaving 4 bases unmatched. The CDR3, as DNA: TGTGCCAGCAGCCAAGACGCAGGGGGCTCAGAGACCCAGTACTTC. Its translation: CASSQDAGGSETQYF.